The source of this TCR beta chain is a study of T-cell reconstitution after alpha-beta-depleted transplantation in children. Germline CDR1 SGHRS, CDR2 YFSETQ. CDR3 length: 14 residues. Preparing the TCRbeta library involved the use of unique molecular identifiers. TCRdb re-called the PCR reads with MiXCR, one entry per CDR3 protein. The sample consists of over 550,000 distinct CDR3 sequences, roughly a tenth of them appearing once. This clonotype was counted many times. A junction boundary mismatches the germline segment, possibly from a read error. The TCR originated in a human donor who donated a stem cell graft to a child with acute myeloid leukemia. The material was PBMCs from the stem cell graft donor, obtained from the stem cell graft. The chain has TRBV5-1 and TRBJ1-1; D is unresolved. CDR3 in amino acids: CASSLAGMNTEAFF. CDR3 coding DNA: TGTGCCAGCAGCTTAGCTGGGATGAACACTGAAGCTTTCTTT.